A single sample is the source of the 17 T cell receptor beta chains below, sequenced in a study of shared clonotypes between healthy human individuals. Produced via immunoSEQ multiplex PCR; TCRdb's table is partial and in-frame only. The table has around 2,000,000 clones, roughly 94% seen once. Sequencing was carried out using naive CD4+ T cells sorted from blood. The sample's subset: CD45RA+ positively selected. These receptors all come from a man aged 18 to 29 in good health.

CDR3 in amino acids: CASSDHEGPYNEQFF. The CDR3 DNA reads TGTGCCAGCAGTGATCACGAAGGGCCCTACAATGAGCAGTTCTTC. The chain employs TRBV2 and TRBJ2-1; D is ambiguous. Germline values: CDR1 SNHLY, CDR2 FYNNEI. The CDR3 consists of 15 residues. The V end was cut by 3 bases, the J end by 2 bases, with 11 bases between. Looking up the rest from reference TRBV2 and TRBJ2-1 gives the full variable domain: EPEVTQTPSHQVTQMGQEVILRCVPISNHLYFYWYRQILGQKVEFLVSFYNNEISEKSEIFDDQFSVERPDGSNFTLKIRSTKLEDSAMYFCASSDHEGPYNEQFFGPGTRLTVL.

Remarks on this clone: Other DNA sequences in the same sample also yield this CDR3. V is TRBV11-2 and J is TRBJ2-3; tentative D call: TRBD1 (6 bases). The CDR3 runs 14 residues. Germline CDR1 and CDR2: SGHAT and FQNNGV. V was shortened by 0 bases and J by 3 bases, with 7 bases between the two germline ends. CDR3 DNA: TGTGCCAGCAGCTTAGACAGGGGTACAGATACGCAGTATTTT. Encoded protein: CASSLDRGTDTQYF.

The CDR3 DNA is TGTGCCAGCAGCGTACTAGCGGGATCCACCGGGGAGCTGTTTTTT. Its translation: CASSVLAGSTGELFF. V usage is TRBV9 and J usage is TRBJ2-2; 9 nucleotides match TRBD2. The CDR3 extends over 15 amino acids. Germline lookup yields CDR1 SGDLS and CDR2 YYNGEE. Trimming took 1 base from V and 4 from J; bases not matched to a gene: 2.

This chain joins TRBV15 and TRBJ1-1, with TRBD1 identical over 7 bases. Germline loops: CDR1 LNHNV, CDR2 YYDKDF (reference sequence). CDR3 length: 14 amino acids. The ends lost 1 base at V and 4 bases at J; junction bases unmatched: 3. CDR3 bases: TGTGCCACCAGCAGAGTCTGGGACAGCACTGAAGCTTTCTTT. Protein sequence: CATSRVWDSTEAFF.

The gene calls are TRBV7-9 and TRBJ2-2; tentative D call: TRBD2 (5 bases). V lost 5 bases, J lost 1 base, and 11 bases lay in between. The CDR3 is 15 amino acids. Germline V CDR1 and CDR2: SEHNR, FQNEAQ (reference sequence). The CDR3 spells CASSPRSGNTGELFF. CDR3 DNA sequence: TGTGCCAGCAGCCCAAGGAGCGGGAACACCGGGGAGCTGTTTTTT.

There are a few counts of this clone. The V gene is TRBV10-1, the J gene TRBJ2-7; no reliable D call. Germline V gene sequence: CDR1 WNHNN, CDR2 SYGVQD (reference sequence). The CDR3 covers 13 residues. Trimming took off 6 bases at V and 1 base at J, with 10 bases between the two ends. The CDR3 nucleotides read TGCGCCAGCAGCCTACAGATTTCCTACGAGCAGTACTTC. Encoded protein: CASSLQISYEQYF.

The chain carries TRBV13 and TRBJ2-2; 10 bases agree with TRBD2. Trimming cost V 5 bases and J 4 bases; bases outside gene matches: 13. The germline gives CDR1 PRHDT, CDR2 FYEKMQ (reference sequence). The CDR3 runs 18 residues. As DNA, the CDR3 is TGTGCCAGCAGCCGGAGTAGCGGGAGGCTCTCAGGCACCGGGGAGCTGTTTTTT. Encoded protein: CASSRSSGRLSGTGELFF.

The rearrangement links TRBV18 to TRBJ2-5, with unresolved D. The CDR3 is 13 residues long. The V gene lost 4 bases and the J gene lost 4 bases, with 10 bases spanning the gap. Germline CDR1 and CDR2: KGHSH and LQKENI. CDR3: CASSLGFRETQYF. DNA of the CDR3: TGTGCCAGCTCACTAGGCTTTAGAGAGACCCAGTACTTC.

The J gene is TRBJ2-3, the V gene TRBV4-1; 11 bases are shared with TRBD2. V dropped 4 bases and J dropped 7; count of bases not matched to a gene: 13. The CDR3 extends over 17 amino acids. Germline values: CDR1 MGHRA, CDR2 YSYEKL. The CDR3 is CASSRTSGGPPENTQYF. The CDR3 DNA is TGCGCCAGCAGCCGAACTAGCGGGGGCCCTCCCGAGAATACGCAGTATTTT.

The V and J genes are TRBV2 and TRBJ2-3; possible D gene TRBD1, 6 bases. The CDR3 is made up of 13 amino acids. V lost 6 bases, J lost 2 bases, and 9 bases lay in between. The germline V gene has CDR1 SNHLY and CDR2 FYNNEI. The CDR3 DNA follows: TGTGCCAGCAGGGGGGACACCACAGATACGCAGTATTTT. Amino acids: CASRGDTTDTQYF. The whole variable domain, remainder taken from reference TRBV2 and TRBJ2-3, is EPEVTQTPSHQVTQMGQEVILRCVPISNHLYFYWYRQILGQKVEFLVSFYNNEISEKSEIFDDQFSVERPDGSNFTLKIRSTKLEDSAMYFCASRGDTTDTQYFGPGTRLTVL.

This chain uses TRBV5-4 with TRBJ1-1; D is perhaps TRBD1 (5 bases). CDR1 is SGHNT, CDR2 YYREEE, per germline (reference sequence). The CDR3 runs to 16 residues. V lost 0 bases and J lost 1, with 13 bases in between. CDR3 bases: TGTGCCAGCAGCTTGGCGGGACGGTCACCGAACACTGAAGCTTTCTTT. Encoded protein: CASSLAGRSPNTEAFF.

V and J are TRBV6-6 and TRBJ2-7; 9 bases agree with TRBD1. Trimming cost V 0 bases and J 5 bases; bases outside gene matches: 8. The CDR3 is 16 amino acids. Per the germline V gene, CDR1 is MNHNY and CDR2 is SVGAGI (reference sequence). CDR3 coding DNA: TGTGCCAGCAGTTACTCTTCCGGGACAGGGCTCCACGAGCAGTACTTC. This encodes CASSYSSGTGLHEQYF.

DNA of the CDR3: TGTGCCAGCAGTTTCAGGGTTGATCAGCCCCAGCATTTT. Its translation is CASSFRVDQPQHF. V gene TRBV28 combines with J gene TRBJ1-5, with TRBD1 as a possible D gene (5 bases). CDR1 MDHEN and CDR2 SYDVKM come from the germline V gene. This CDR3 is 13 amino acids long. V lost 3 bases to trimming and J lost 5 bases, with 8 bases between them.

The J gene is TRBJ1-2, the V gene TRBV27; D is possibly TRBD1 (5 bases). Germline V CDR1 and CDR2: MNHEY, SMNVEV (reference sequence). Trimming stripped 6 bases from V and 6 bases from J, with 20 bases between. The CDR3 has 15 residues. CDR3 region: CASSLTDSRNHGYTF. In DNA, the CDR3 is TGTGCCAGCAGCCTGACAGACAGTCGGAACCATGGCTACACCTTC.

The chain recombines TRBV10-3 with TRBJ2-7; 11 bases agree with TRBD1. From germline, CDR1 is ENHRY and CDR2 SYGVKD. This CDR3 is 14 amino acids long. The V segment lost 4 bases and the J segment 7 bases; nucleotides outside the gene matches: 6. CDR3 amino acids: CAISGKGQGGEQYF. The CDR3 DNA reads as TGTGCCATCAGTGGCAAGGGACAGGGGGGTGAGCAGTACTTC.

The CDR3 nucleotides are TGCGCCAGCAGCCCCCGGAGGGACAGGATCACCTACGAGCAGTACTTC. This gives the protein CASSPRRDRITYEQYF. V gene TRBV5-1 combines with J gene TRBJ2-7; TRBD1 agrees at 8 bases. Germline V gives CDR1 SGHRS, CDR2 YFSETQ. The CDR3 length is 16 residues. V shed 4 bases and J 2 bases; nucleotides not matched to a gene: 11.

The chain carries TRBV30 and TRBJ1-6; D not certain. Trimming took 3 bases from V and 5 from J, leaving 5 bases between them. The CDR3 spans 12 residues. Germline CDR1 reads GTSNPN; CDR2 reads SVGIG (reference sequence). The CDR3 nucleotides read TGTGCCTGGAGCCCCCATAATTCACCCCTCCACTTT. Translation gives CAWSPHNSPLHF. The entire variable domain, with the rest obtained from reference TRBV30 and TRBJ1-6, is as follows: SQTIHQWPATLVQPVGSPLSLECTVEGTSNPNLYWYRQAAGRGLQLLFYSVGIGQISSEVPQNLSASRPQDRQFILSSKKLLLSDSGFYLCAWSPHNSPLHFGNGTRLTVT.